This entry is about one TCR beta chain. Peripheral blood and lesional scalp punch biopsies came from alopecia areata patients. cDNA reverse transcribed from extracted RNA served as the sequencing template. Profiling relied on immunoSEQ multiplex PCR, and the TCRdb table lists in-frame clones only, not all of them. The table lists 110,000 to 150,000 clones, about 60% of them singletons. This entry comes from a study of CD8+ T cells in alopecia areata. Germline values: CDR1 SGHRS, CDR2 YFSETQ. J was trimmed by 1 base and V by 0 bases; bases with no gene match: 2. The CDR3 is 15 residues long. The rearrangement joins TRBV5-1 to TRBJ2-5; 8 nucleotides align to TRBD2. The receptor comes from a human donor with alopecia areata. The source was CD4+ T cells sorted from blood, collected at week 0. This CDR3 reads CASSLDLAGQETQYF. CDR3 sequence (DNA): TGCGCCAGCAGCTTGGATCTAGCGGGCCAAGAGACCCAGTACTTC.